The T cell receptor (beta chain) under discussion was sequenced for a study of cytomegalovirus exposure and HLA in healthy donors. Study results and limitations: Most of the CMV-associated TCR beta chains (in a later analysis) appeared to be HLA-restricted. Indistinguishable V segments such as TRBV6-2 and TRBV6-3 were excluded.

On this clone itself: Its cognate antigen is unknown.

The PCR made use of 60 Vbeta and 13 Jbeta primers. Sequenced by immunoSEQ multiplex PCR; TCRdb stores in-frame clones only, minus some. The table lists roughly 100,000 clones, more than 70% of them singletons. This CDR3 spans 15 amino acids. The J segment lost 9 bases and the V segment lost 4 bases, leaving 10 bases of the junction unmatched. CDR1 is SGHKS, CDR2 YYEKEE, per germline (reference sequence). The V and J genes are TRBV5-5 and TRBJ2-1; 10 bases map to TRBD2. The sequenced sample was PBMCs. This TCR came from a man aged 25-40 years in good health and CMV-seronegative. The CDR3: CASSGSLAGRGEQFF. The CDR3, as DNA: TGTGCCAGCAGCGGGTCACTAGCGGGAAGGGGTGAGCAGTTCTTC.